This record looks at one TCR beta chain sequence and its context. What it binds is not known. The table came from immunoSEQ multiplex PCR; TCRdb's copy has only in-frame clones and leaves some out. The data show tens of thousands of clones, 90% to 95% seen once. This record belongs to a study of T cell clonotyping in hematopoietic cell transplantation. Study outcomes and limitations: Broader posttransplant TCR repertoire diversity was predicted by graft donor and pretransplant recipient Inverse Simpson Index values. Few recipient clonotypes overlapped donors; over 97% were de novo at given depth. After transplant, recipient diversity fell while pathologically expanded clonotypes grew through day 180.

The sequenced material came from peripheral blood mononuclear cells. The TCR was taken from a woman aged 50 to 60 in good health. Some clones in this sample may be carry-over from other donors' samples.

The CDR3 loop reads CASSQDGAGAQETQYF. The CDR3 coding sequence is TGCGCCAGCAGCCAAGATGGGGCGGGGGCCCAAGAGACCCAGTACTTC. The chain recombines TRBV4-3 with TRBJ2-5, with a possible D match to TRBD2 (7 bases). Germline CDR1 and CDR2: LGHNA and YSLEER. CDR3 length: 16 residues. V was trimmed by 0 bases and J by 1 base, leaving 12 bases between them.